The entry below gives a single TCR beta chain sequence along with its context. The sample comes from a study of blood T cells in healthy people across ages. Between the trimmed V and J ends, which lost 1 base and 8 bases, there was a span of 6 bases. Germline values: CDR1 SGHAT, CDR2 FQNNGV. The CDR3 is made up of 12 amino acids. Next came a second PCR, run for about 6 to 12 cycles, which used a sample-barcoded 5' primer along with a J-beta primer mix. A 12-random-nucleotide template-switch adaptor tagged each cDNA molecule. Researchers report that each sample yielded at least 2.5 million CDR3-containing paired-end reads. MiXCR was run by TCRdb on the 5' RACE reads, yielding one entry per CDR3 protein. The sample shows about 780,000 distinct CDR3 sequences, approximately 59% of them seen only once. Each sample yielded at least 6 million isolated PBMCs.

The sequence was collected from a man aged 25 to 45 in good health. The rearrangement joins TRBV11-2 to TRBJ2-4; no clear D gene. Sequencing used blood. The CDR3 DNA sequence: TGTGCCAGCAGCTTAGGGAGCTACATTCAGTACTTC. Its translation is CASSLGSYIQYF.